A single T cell receptor (beta chain) is shown here with its context. As yet, its antigen is unknown. The data stem from a study of T cells after posttransplantation cyclophosphamide. Overall study findings and caveats: Recipient CMV seropositivity and CMV reactivation strongly tracked TRB clonality. Donor CD8+ memory clones often dominated recipient blood repertoires at later times. Skin or GI-infiltrating T cells shared few TRB sequences with blood.

Assay used: immunoSEQ multiplex PCR; TCRdb lists only in-frame clones, some missing. Of 15,000 to 20,000 clones in the sample, more than 60% were seen once. Cyclophosphamide on days +3 and +4 followed busulfan-fludarabine conditioning and a marrow graft. CDR3 length: 16 residues. CDR1 and CDR2 (germline): SGHRS, YFSETQ. Unmatched junction bases numbered 9, after V lost 2 bases and J lost 2 bases. The receptor comes from a female patient aged 40 to 55 who received an allogeneic stem cell transplant from a related donor, was CMV-positive, and had no GVHD. Part of the T cells may come from the graft donor. This chain uses TRBV5-1 with TRBJ2-7; 8 nucleotides agree with TRBD2. The sequenced sample was CD8+ T cells sorted from PBMCs, obtained 1,800 to 2,000 days after a stem cell transplant with posttransplant cyclophosphamide. The CDR3 nucleotides read TGCGCCAGCAGCTTAACCGGGGGGGCCTCACCCTACGAGCAGTACTTC. This encodes CASSLTGGASPYEQYF.